The 30 T cell receptor beta chains presented below share a single source sample, sequenced in a study of cytomegalovirus exposure and HLA in healthy donors. PCR primers comprised 60 Vbeta and 13 Jbeta primers. The method was immunoSEQ multiplex PCR; TCRdb's version includes in-frame clones alone and lacks a portion of them. The profile shows about 130,000 clones, 81% of them singletons. Sample: PBMCs. These receptors were taken from a woman aged 25-40 years in good health and CMV-seronegative.

In this sample, this clone turned up a few times. The chain is built from TRBV6-4 and TRBJ1-1; no clear D. This CDR3 comprises 13 residues. Deletions cut 5 bases from V and 1 base from J, with 8 bases between. The germline V gene encodes CDR1 MRHNA and CDR2 SNTAGT. Written as DNA, the CDR3 is TGTGCCAGCAGTTTTAGCGAGAACACTGAAGCTTTCTTT. Translated: CASSFSENTEAFF.

This sequence joins TRBV6-5 and TRBJ2-7, with TRBD1 identical over 7 bases. CDR3 length equals 14 residues. The germline CDR1 and CDR2 sequences are MNHEY and SVGAGI. The V and J ends lost 5 bases and 0 bases, in that order; junction bases with no gene match: 4. The CDR3 sequence is CASSHGDSSYEQYF. CDR3 DNA: TGTGCCAGCAGTCATGGGGACAGCTCCTACGAGCAGTACTTC.

The rearrangement joins TRBV11-2 to TRBJ1-1; TRBD1 is a possible D gene (6 bases). Deletions cut 4 bases from V and 1 base from J, with 7 bases between. The CDR3 is 13 residues long. Germline V lookup: CDR1 SGHAT, CDR2 FQNNGV. The CDR3 loop reads CASSWGQNTEAFF. The CDR3 DNA sequence: TGTGCCAGCAGCTGGGGACAGAACACTGAAGCTTTCTTT.

The chain joins TRBV15 to TRBJ2-1; D perhaps matches TRBD2 (5 bases). The CDR3 has 12 residues. The V end was cut by 5 bases, the J end by 5 bases, with 7 bases between. Germline-derived CDR1 and CDR2 are LNHNV and YYDKDF (reference sequence). The CDR3 sequence is CATSELDNEQFF. The CDR3, as DNA: TGTGCCACCAGCGAACTAGACAATGAGCAGTTCTTC.

The chain carries TRBV7-9 and TRBJ1-4; no firm D call. Trimming pared 1 base from V and 0 bases from J, leaving 15 bases between. The V gene's germline CDR1 is SEHNR and CDR2 FQNEAQ (reference sequence). This CDR3 spans 18 amino acids. The CDR3 reads CASSLVLVGITTNEKLFF. CDR3 nucleotides: TGTGCCAGCAGCTTAGTATTGGTCGGGATTACAACTAATGAAAAACTGTTTTTT. The full variable domain, its missing parts supplied by reference TRBV7-9 and TRBJ1-4, is DTGVSQNPRHKITKRGQNVTFRCDPISEHNRLYWYRQTLGQGPEFLTYFQNEAQLEKSRLLSDRFSAERPKGSFSTLEIQRTEQGDSAMYLCASSLVLVGITTNEKLFFGSGTQLSVL.

V gene TRBV7-9 combines with J gene TRBJ2-5, with TRBD1 as a possible D gene (6 bases). V was trimmed by 5 bases and J by 2 bases, leaving 12 bases between them. Germline V gene lookup returns CDR1 SEHNR and CDR2 FQNEAQ (reference sequence). This CDR3 has 14 amino acids. Here the CDR3 DNA reads TGTGCCAGCAGCACCAGGACAGCGCAAGAGACCCAGTACTTC. Its protein product is CASSTRTAQETQYF.

V gene TRBV5-1 combines with J gene TRBJ2-1, with 7 bases identical to TRBD1. The V gene end was trimmed by 0 bases and the J gene end by 5 bases; junction bases not matched to a gene: 5. This CDR3 region has 15 residues. From germline, CDR1 is SGHRS and CDR2 YFSETQ. CDR3 sequence reads: CASSLAQGVDNEQFF. The CDR3, as DNA: TGCGCCAGCAGCTTGGCCCAGGGGGTTGACAATGAGCAGTTCTTC.

The V and J genes are TRBV13 and TRBJ2-2; no reliable D call. The CDR3 has 14 amino acids. V was trimmed by 1 base and J by 1 base, leaving 4 bases between them. The germline CDR1 and CDR2 sequences are PRHDT and FYEKMQ (reference sequence). The CDR3 is CASSLDGNTGELFF. The CDR3 nucleotides read TGTGCCAGCAGCTTAGACGGGAACACCGGGGAGCTGTTTTTT.

The chain recombines TRBV5-1 with TRBJ2-7, with TRBD2 matching over 13 bases. CDR3 length: 15 residues. Trimming at V came to 4 bases and at J to 12 bases, leaving 13 bases not matched to a gene. The germline V gene has CDR1 SGHRS and CDR2 YFSETQ. This chain's CDR3 is CASSATSGRDQVAYF. Written as DNA, the CDR3 is TGCGCCAGCAGCGCCACTAGCGGGAGGGACCAGGTGGCGTACTTC. The full variable domain, with the rest looked up from reference TRBV5-1 and TRBJ2-7, is KAGVTQTPRYLIKTRGQQVTLSCSPISGHRSVSWYQQTPGQGLQFLFEYFSETQRNKGNFPGRFSGRQFSNSRSEMNVSTLELGDSALYLCASSATSGRDQVAYFGPGTRLTVT.

This clone was found once. CDR3 bases: TGTGCCAGCAGCTTAATGGCACAGGGTACCGATCAGCCCCAGCATTTT. Translation: CASSLMAQGTDQPQHF. This sequence joins TRBV7-2 and TRBJ1-5; weak D call: TRBD1 (6 bases). The CDR3 covers 16 residues. With 2 bases removed from V and 5 bases from J, the gap between germline ends came to 16 bases. The germline V gene encodes CDR1 SGHTA and CDR2 FQGNSA.

The gene calls are TRBV27 and TRBJ1-1; perhaps TRBD1 as D (6 bases). This CDR3 has 15 residues. Germline loops: CDR1 MNHEY, CDR2 SMNVEV (reference sequence). Between the trimmed V and J ends, which lost 0 bases and 4 bases, there was a span of 12 bases. This CDR3 reads CASSLSYRVRTEAFF. In DNA, the CDR3 is TGTGCCAGCAGTTTATCATACAGGGTACGCACTGAAGCTTTCTTT.

The genes are TRBV5-1 and TRBJ2-3; 7 bases are shared with TRBD2. The CDR3 spans 12 residues. V lost 0 bases, J lost 12 bases, and 4 bases stayed unmatched. The germline V gene has CDR1 SGHRS and CDR2 YFSETQ. The CDR3 loop is CASSLVGDYQYF. The CDR3 bases are TGCGCCAGCAGCTTGGTCGGGGACTATCAGTATTTT.

This clone has ten or more counts. The V call is TRBV9, the J call TRBJ1-1; D may be TRBD1 (5 bases). The V end was cut by 4 bases, the J end by 6 bases, with 16 bases between. Germline loops: CDR1 SGDLS, CDR2 YYNGEE. The CDR3 length is 14 residues. CDR3 sequence (DNA): TGTGCCAGCAGCCCTTTAGGCGGAGGGGCTGAAGCTTTCTTT. Its protein is CASSPLGGGAEAFF.

The DNA of the CDR3 is TGCGCCAGCAGCCAAGATCTGATAAGAGGGTCCGCAACGGAGACCCAGTACTTC. Residues: CASSQDLIRGSATETQYF. The chain links TRBV4-3 to TRBJ2-5; a weak D match, TRBD2 (5 bases). The V end was cut by 0 bases, the J end by 5 bases, with 22 bases between. Germline CDR1 reads LGHNA; CDR2 reads YSLEER. CDR3 length equals 18 residues.

The chain carries TRBV4-1 and TRBJ1-5; no clear D. The CDR3 is made up of 13 amino acids. V gave up 0 bases and J gave up 6 bases, with 6 bases separating them. Per germline, CDR1 MGHRA and CDR2 YSYEKL. CDR3 loop: CASSQDVSQPQHF. CDR3 sequence (DNA): TGCGCCAGCAGCCAAGATGTATCTCAGCCCCAGCATTTT.

The V call is TRBV9, the J call TRBJ2-3; 7 bases map to TRBD2. Germline V gene sequence: CDR1 SGDLS, CDR2 YYNGEE. Trimming cost V 0 bases and J 0 bases; bases outside gene matches: 7. The CDR3 spans 17 residues. CDR3 nucleotide sequence: TGTGCCAGCAGCGTAGAGGTAGCGGGCGCAAGCACAGATACGCAGTATTTT. This sequence encodes CASSVEVAGASTDTQYF.

The chain couples TRBV6-5 to TRBJ2-3; TRBD1 matches at 7 bases. The CDR3 loop spans 14 amino acids. Germline trimming cut 6 bases from V and 4 bases from J; bases unmatched to any gene: 7. Germline-derived CDR1 and CDR2 are MNHEY and SVGAGI. CDR3 residues: CASRRGQGADTQYF. CDR3 bases: TGTGCCAGCAGGCGAGGGCAGGGGGCAGATACGCAGTATTTT.

There are a few counts of this clone. The chain has TRBV7-2 and TRBJ2-5; 8 nucleotides match TRBD2. Germline CDR1 reads SGHTA; CDR2 reads FQGNSA. With 5 bases clipped from V and 9 bases from J, the junction kept 11 bases outside the gene matches. This CDR3 region has 14 residues. In DNA form, the CDR3 reads TGTGCCAGCAGCCTACTGACTAGGCGGGAGGCCCAGTACTTC. It is translated as CASSLLTRREAQYF.

V and J are TRBV10-3 and TRBJ2-3; D is unresolved. V was shortened by 4 bases and J by 4 bases, with 3 bases between the two germline ends. CDR1 ENHRY and CDR2 SYGVKD come from the germline V gene. The CDR3 extends over 11 amino acids. The CDR3 DNA reads TGTGCCATCAGTGCTGCAGATACGCAGTATTTT. Encoded protein: CAISAADTQYF.

This chain uses TRBV11-1 with TRBJ2-1; TRBD2 matches 7 bases. The V gene end was trimmed by 3 bases and the J gene end by 1 base; junction bases not matched to a gene: 6. The CDR3 extends over 16 amino acids. Germline values: CDR1 SGHAT, CDR2 FQDESV (reference sequence). CDR3 nucleotides: TGTGCCAGCAGCTTGTCTTGGGGAGGGTCCTACAATGAGCAGTTCTTC. Translating it yields CASSLSWGGSYNEQFF.

The J gene is TRBJ2-7, the V gene TRBV19; TRBD1 agrees at 8 bases. Germline CDR1 is LNHDA and CDR2 is SQIVND (reference sequence). This CDR3 spans 16 amino acids. Trimming took 2 bases from V and 2 from J; bases not matched to a gene: 8. DNA of the CDR3: TGTGCCAGTAGTATAAGTGCGCAGGGGGCTACCTACGAGCAGTACTTC. This sequence encodes CASSISAQGATYEQYF.

This chain links TRBV27 with TRBJ2-7; 11 bases match TRBD2. Germline V lookup: CDR1 MNHEY, CDR2 SMNVEV (reference sequence). The V and J ends lost 7 bases and 2 bases, in that order; junction bases with no gene match: 4. This CDR3 contains 14 residues. CDR3 residues: CASTLTSGAYEQYF. CDR3 bases: TGTGCCAGCACCCTGACTAGCGGGGCCTACGAGCAGTACTTC.

The chain has TRBV9 and TRBJ1-4; the D is unclear. With 0 bases removed from V and 4 bases from J, the gap between germline ends came to 10 bases. Per germline, CDR1 SGDLS and CDR2 YYNGEE. The CDR3 has 15 residues. The CDR3 DNA follows: TGTGCCAGCAGCGTAGATCAACAGCTTAATGAAAAACTGTTTTTT. Translated: CASSVDQQLNEKLFF. The complete variable domain, with remaining parts taken from reference TRBV9 and TRBJ1-4, reads DSGVTQTPKHLITATGQRVTLRCSPRSGDLSVYWYQQSLDQGLQFLIQYYNGEERAKGNILERFSAQQFPDLHSELNLSSLELGDSALYFCASSVDQQLNEKLFFGSGTQLSVL.

In this sample, this clone turned up once. The chain recombines TRBV19 with TRBJ1-4; tentative D call: TRBD1 (6 bases). CDR1 is LNHDA and CDR2 is SQIVND in the germline V gene (reference sequence). Trimming left V 6 bases short and J 0 bases short, with 14 bases between. The CDR3 is 16 residues long. CDR3 sequence: CASRNPGGATNEKLFF. The CDR3 nucleotides read TGTGCCAGTAGAAACCCGGGGGGCGCAACTAATGAAAAACTGTTTTTT. The variable domain in full, with the rest retrieved from reference TRBV19 and TRBJ1-4, is DGGITQSPKYLFRKEGQNVTLSCEQNLNHDAMYWYRQDPGQGLRLIYYSQIVNDFQKGDIAEGYSVSREKKESFPLTVTSAQKNPTAFYLCASRNPGGATNEKLFFGSGTQLSVL.

This chain connects TRBV4-1 to TRBJ2-3; no clear D. The CDR3 totals 15 residues. V was shortened by 4 bases and J by 2 bases, with 13 bases between the two germline ends. Germline lookup yields CDR1 MGHRA and CDR2 YSYEKL. CDR3 protein: CASSLFARNTDTQYF. The CDR3 nucleotides are TGCGCCAGCAGCCTATTCGCGCGGAACACAGATACGCAGTATTTT.

The J gene is TRBJ1-2, the V gene TRBV2; the D is unclear. This CDR3 contains 9 residues. V was pared by 7 bases and J by 8 bases, with 5 bases between. Per the germline V gene, CDR1 is SNHLY and CDR2 is FYNNEI. The CDR3, as DNA: TGTGCCAGCACGGAGGGCTACACCTTC. Encoded protein: CASTEGYTF.

The chain employs TRBV28 and TRBJ1-2; D call uncertain. Germline values: CDR1 MDHEN, CDR2 SYDVKM. Trimming pared 10 bases from V and 8 bases from J, leaving 20 bases between. There are 13 residues in the CDR3. CDR3 in amino acids: CATHPHSLWGYTF. DNA for the CDR3: TGTGCCACCCACCCTCACTCCCTTTGGGGCTACACCTTC.

The CDR3 region is CASSFSGDSYYGYTF. CDR3 DNA sequence: TGTGCCAGCAGCTTTAGTGGGGACAGCTACTATGGCTACACCTTC. The rearrangement uses TRBV7-9 and TRBJ1-2; 7 positions agree with TRBD1. The CDR3 runs 15 residues. V lost 3 bases and J lost 3; bases outside the gene matches: 7. CDR1 is SEHNR and CDR2 is FQNEAQ in the germline V gene (reference sequence).

The chain carries TRBV19 and TRBJ1-2; D possibly corresponds to TRBD1 (6 bases). The CDR3 runs 12 residues. V dropped 5 bases and J dropped 5 bases, with 9 bases sitting between them. Germline loops: CDR1 LNHDA, CDR2 SQIVND (reference sequence). The CDR3 DNA follows: TGTGCCAGTAGTCAACAGGGTTATGGCTACACCTTC. It yields the protein CASSQQGYGYTF.

This chain uses TRBV7-9 with TRBJ2-1, with D possibly matching TRBD1 (6 bases). Trimming cost V 3 bases and J 2 bases, with 20 bases left between them. Germline CDR1 SEHNR, CDR2 FQNEAQ (reference sequence). The CDR3 consists of 18 residues. CDR3: CASSFPKNRDKTYNEQFF. The DNA for the CDR3 is TGTGCCAGCAGCTTCCCTAAAAACCGGGACAAGACCTACAATGAGCAGTTCTTC.